This T cell receptor (beta chain) was sequenced in a study of beta chain features in type 1 diabetes. Overall study findings and caveats: With patients and controls alike, PCR might favor shorter templates to an equal degree. Patients with type 1 diabetes showed fewer VDJ junction insertions and more deletions.

At least ten counts were recorded for this clone. Its specificity is unknown. All of the isolated RNA was reverse transcribed, so expressed TCRB transcripts were sequenced. Clones were sequenced by immunoSEQ multiplex PCR, and TCRdb holds only the in-frame ones, with some missing. The repertoire consists of approximately 170,000 clones, with roughly 9.1% occurring once and the leading ten covering 2% to 2.5%. There are 15 residues in the CDR3. Looked up from germline, CDR1 is LNHNV and CDR2 is YYDKDF (reference sequence). V shed 0 bases and J shed 2 bases, with 11 bases lying between them. The source of this sequence is a woman between 18 and 29 years old in good health. V gene TRBV15 combines with J gene TRBJ2-7; D possibly corresponds to TRBD1 (5 bases). Sequencing was performed on central memory CD4+ T cells from blood. The CDR3 bases are TGTGCCACCAGCAGAGAGCAGGGCTGGCCCTACGAGCAGTACTTC. This codes for CATSREQGWPYEQYF.